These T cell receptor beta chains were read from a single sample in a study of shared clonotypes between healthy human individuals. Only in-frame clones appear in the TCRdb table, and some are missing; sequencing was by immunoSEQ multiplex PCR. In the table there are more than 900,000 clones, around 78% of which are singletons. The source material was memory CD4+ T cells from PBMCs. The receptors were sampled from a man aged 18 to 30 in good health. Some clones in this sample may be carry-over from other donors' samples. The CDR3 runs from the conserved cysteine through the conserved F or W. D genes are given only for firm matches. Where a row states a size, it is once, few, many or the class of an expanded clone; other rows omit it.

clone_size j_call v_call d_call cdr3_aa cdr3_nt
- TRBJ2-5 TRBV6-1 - CASGKAVQGGQYF TGTGCCAGCGGGAAGGCCGTCCAAGGGGGCCAGTACTTC
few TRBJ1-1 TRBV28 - CASSLPLGPQRAFF TGTGCCAGCAGTCTCCCGCTCGGACCCCAACGTGCTTTCTTT
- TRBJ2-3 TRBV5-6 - CASSLAGLSTDTQYF TGTGCCAGCAGCTTGGCGGGACTCAGCACAGATACGCAGTATTTT
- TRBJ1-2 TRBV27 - CASSLSRAYGYTF TGTGCCAGCAGTCTCTCCAGGGCCTATGGCTACACCTTC
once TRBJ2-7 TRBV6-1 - CASSGVAETTYEQYF TGTGCCAGCAGTGGAGTAGCGGAGACGACCTACGAGCAGTACTTC
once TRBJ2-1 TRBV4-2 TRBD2 CASSQPPGLASGAYNEQFF TGTGCCAGCAGCCAACCACCGGGACTAGCTTCAGGGGCCTACAATGAGCAGTTCTTC
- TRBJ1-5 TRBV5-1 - CASSLDGIPQHF TGCGCCAGCAGCTTGGATGGCATCCCCCAGCATTTT
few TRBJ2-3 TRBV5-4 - CASSRGRSTDTQYF TGTGCCAGCAGCCGGGGACGGAGCACAGATACGCAGTATTTT
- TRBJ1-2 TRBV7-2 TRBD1 CASSLGQGANYGYTF TGTGCCAGCAGCCTCGGACAGGGGGCAAACTATGGCTACACCTTC
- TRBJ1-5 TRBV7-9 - CASSLNSNQPQHF TGTGCCAGCAGCTTAAATAGCAATCAGCCCCAGCATTTT
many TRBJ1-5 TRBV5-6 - CASSRRGVLSNQPQHF TGTGCCAGCAGCAGGAGGGGGGTACTTAGCAATCAGCCCCAGCATTTT
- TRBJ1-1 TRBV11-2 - CASSLDPRYTEAFF TGTGCCAGCAGCTTAGACCCCAGATACACTGAAGCTTTCTTT
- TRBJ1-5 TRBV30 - CAWRSEGRGAQHF TGTGCCTGGAGGTCGGAAGGGCGGGGGGCCCAGCATTTT
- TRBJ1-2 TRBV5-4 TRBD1 CASSLVGQRFYGYTF TGTGCCAGCAGCTTGGTGGGACAGCGGTTCTATGGCTACACCTTC
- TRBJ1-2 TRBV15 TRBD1 CATSRTRGQGDMGYTF TGTGCCACCAGCAGAACCAGAGGACAGGGTGATATGGGCTACACCTTC
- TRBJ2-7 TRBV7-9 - CASSYRVSYEQYF TGTGCCAGCAGCTACAGGGTTTCCTACGAGCAGTACTTC
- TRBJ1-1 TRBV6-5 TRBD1 CASSSSGTEGPEAFF TGTGCCAGCAGTTCCTCCGGGACAGAGGGTCCTGAAGCTTTCTTT
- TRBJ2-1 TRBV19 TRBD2 CASRKLAGSNEQFF TGTGCCAGTAGGAAACTAGCGGGTAGCAATGAGCAGTTCTTC
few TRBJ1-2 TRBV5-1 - CASSLTGSRDRDGYTF TGCGCCAGCAGCCTGACAGGATCAAGGGATCGAGATGGCTACACCTTC
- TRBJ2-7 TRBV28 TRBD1 CASSFPGQGSSYEQYF TGTGCCAGCAGTTTTCCCGGACAGGGCAGCTCCTACGAGCAGTACTTC
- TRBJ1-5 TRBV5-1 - CASSSGENQPQHF TGCGCCAGCAGCAGCGGTGAGAATCAGCCCCAGCATTTT
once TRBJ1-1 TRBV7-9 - CASSLDRQENTEAFF TGTGCCAGCAGCTTAGACCGACAGGAGAACACTGAAGCTTTCTTT
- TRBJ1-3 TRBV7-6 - CASSLDMSSPIYF TGTGCCAGCAGCTTAGACATGAGTTCTCCGATATATTTT
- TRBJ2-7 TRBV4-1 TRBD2 CASSRGLAGGVEQYF TGCGCCAGCAGCCGAGGACTAGCGGGAGGGGTGGAGCAGTACTTC
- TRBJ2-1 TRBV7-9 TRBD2 CASSLDLADNEQFF TGTGCCAGCAGCTTAGACCTAGCGGACAATGAGCAGTTCTTC
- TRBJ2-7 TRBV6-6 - CASSYGGSAYEQYF TGTGCCAGCAGTTACGGAGGGAGTGCTTACGAGCAGTACTTC
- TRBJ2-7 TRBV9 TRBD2 CASSVDLGLAGNDEQYF TGTGCCAGCAGCGTAGATTTGGGACTAGCGGGAAACGACGAGCAGTACTTC
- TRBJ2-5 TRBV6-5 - CASSYSGRVQETQYF TGTGCCAGCAGTTACTCCGGCAGAGTCCAAGAGACCCAGTACTTC
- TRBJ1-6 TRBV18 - CASSLTGSSYNSPLHF TGTGCCAGCTCACTAACAGGGAGCTCCTATAATTCACCCCTCCACTTT
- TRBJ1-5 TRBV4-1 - CASSQDLADYSNQPQHF TGCGCCAGCAGCCAAGATTTGGCAGACTATAGCAATCAGCCCCAGCATTTT
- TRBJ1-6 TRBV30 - CAWSRVSYNSPLHF TGTGCCTGGAGTCGGGTCTCCTATAATTCACCCCTCCACTTT
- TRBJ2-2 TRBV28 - CASSLRDSNTGELFF TGTGCCAGCAGTTTGCGGGATTCGAACACCGGGGAGCTGTTTTTT
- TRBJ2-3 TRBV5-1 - CASSSSGGPTDTQYF TGCGCCAGCAGCTCCTCCGGGGGACCCACAGATACGCAGTATTTT
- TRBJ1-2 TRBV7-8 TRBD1 CASSQGQGLSYGYTF TGTGCCAGCAGCCAAGGACAGGGGTTAAGTTATGGCTACACCTTC
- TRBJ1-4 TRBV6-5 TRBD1 CASRRTGSEKLFF TGTGCCAGCAGACGGACAGGGAGCGAAAAACTGTTTTTT
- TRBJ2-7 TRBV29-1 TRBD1 CSVSGTAVRPYEQYF TGCAGCGTCTCCGGGACAGCCGTCAGACCCTACGAGCAGTACTTC
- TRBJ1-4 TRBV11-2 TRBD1 CASSSLDRGFEKLFF TGTGCCAGCAGCTCCTTGGACAGGGGGTTTGAAAAACTGTTTTTT
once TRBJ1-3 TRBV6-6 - CASRFGTGNTIYF TGTGCCAGCAGGTTTGGGACTGGAAACACCATATATTTT
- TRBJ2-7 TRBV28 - CASSTSGQPYEQYF -
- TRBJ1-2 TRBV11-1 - CASSARLGDGYTF TGTGCCAGCAGCGCCCGTCTTGGAGATGGCTACACCTTC
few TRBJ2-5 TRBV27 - CASSLGGYLAETQYF TGTGCCAGCAGCCTAGGGGGGTACCTGGCAGAGACCCAGTACTTC
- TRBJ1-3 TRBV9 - CASSVSRVGNTIYF TGTGCCAGCAGCGTTTCCAGGGTTGGAAACACCATATATTTT
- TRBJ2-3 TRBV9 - CASSSGHSTDTQYF TGTGCCAGCAGTTCGGGACACTCCACAGATACGCAGTATTTT
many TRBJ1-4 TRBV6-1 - CASSELTVSGLFF TGTGCCAGCAGTGAATTGACCGTTTCGGGGCTGTTTTTT
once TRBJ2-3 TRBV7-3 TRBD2 CASTLAGTSLPDTQYF TGTGCCAGCACCTTAGCCGGGACTAGCCTCCCAGATACGCAGTATTTT
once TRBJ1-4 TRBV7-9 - CASSTYGAEYEKLFF TGTGCCAGCAGCACCTACGGCGCCGAATATGAAAAACTGTTTTTT
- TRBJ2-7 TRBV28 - CASSSPSVSEYEQYF TGTGCCAGCAGTTCCCCTTCGGTTAGCGAGTACGAGCAGTACTTC
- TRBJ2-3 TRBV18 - CASSPGVTDTQYF TGTGCCAGCTCACCCGGGGTTACAGATACGCAGTATTTT
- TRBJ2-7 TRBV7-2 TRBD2 CASSLNPGLDFYEQYF TGTGCCAGCAGCTTAAATCCGGGACTAGATTTTTACGAGCAGTACTTC
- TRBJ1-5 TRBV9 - CASSVGSRNQPQHF TGTGCCAGCAGCGTAGGGAGCAGAAATCAGCCCCAGCATTTT
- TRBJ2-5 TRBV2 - CASSFYTHQETQYF TGTGCCAGCAGTTTTTACACCCACCAAGAGACCCAGTACTTC
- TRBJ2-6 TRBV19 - CASSMTRTGANVLTF TGTGCCAGTAGTATGACAAGAACTGGGGCCAACGTCCTGACTTTC
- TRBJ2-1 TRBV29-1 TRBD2 CSVHPRLAGGLISSYNEQFF TGCAGCGTCCACCCCCGACTAGCGGGAGGACTTATAAGCTCCTACAATGAGCAGTTCTTC